The source of this T cell receptor beta chain is a study of T cell repertoires in cytomegalovirus infection. Study summary: Use of recently identified HLA-C-restricted and well-studied HLA-B-restricted CMV epitopes was part of the study. CMV infection and matching HLA type were both indicated by public TCR beta signatures.

About this clonotype: Its target is unknown.

TCRdb used MiXCR to reprocess the reads, holding one entry per CDR3 protein. Of about a million distinct CDR3 sequences listed, approximately 32% are singletons. The CDR3 has 14 residues. Trimming removed 5 bases from V and 13 bases from J; junction bases left unmatched: 12. From germline, CDR1 is MNHEY and CDR2 SVGEGT. Notes on the study in general: CMV-specific TCR beta clonotypes restricted by HLA-C were the ones dominating the ex vivo response. Cumulative public TCR beta family frequency identified CMV carriers with the relevant HLA.

The chain recombines TRBV6-2 or TRBV6-3 with TRBJ2-1; the match to TRBD1 covers 9 bases. Sequenced here: cultured CD8+ T cells from PBMCs, sampled from culture after CMV antigen stimulation. The origin of this receptor is a human donor in good health (CMV status not recorded). Some clones in this sample may be carry-over from other donors' samples. CDR3 residues: CASSPGTGLFGQFF. CDR3 coding DNA: TGTGCCAGCAGTCCCGGGACAGGGCTCTTTGGACAGTTCTTC.